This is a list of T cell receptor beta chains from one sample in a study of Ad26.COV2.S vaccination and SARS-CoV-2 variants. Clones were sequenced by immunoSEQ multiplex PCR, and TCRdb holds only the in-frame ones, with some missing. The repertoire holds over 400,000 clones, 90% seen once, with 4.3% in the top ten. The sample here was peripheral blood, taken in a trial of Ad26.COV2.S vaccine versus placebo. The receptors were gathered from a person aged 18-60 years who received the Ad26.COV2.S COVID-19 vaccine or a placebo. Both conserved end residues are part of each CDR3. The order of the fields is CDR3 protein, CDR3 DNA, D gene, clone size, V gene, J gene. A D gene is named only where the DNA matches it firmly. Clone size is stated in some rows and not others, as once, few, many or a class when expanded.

CDR3 protein: CSASRGTYEQYF; CDR3 DNA: TGCAGTGCTAGTAGGGGGACCTACGAGCAGTACTTC; D gene: -; clone size: -; V gene: TRBV20-1; J gene: TRBJ2-7
CDR3 protein: CASSLNWLAVQETQYF; CDR3 DNA: TGTGCCAGCAGTTTAAATTGGCTAGCGGTCCAAGAGACCCAGTACTTC; D gene: TRBD2; clone size: -; V gene: TRBV27; J gene: TRBJ2-5
CDR3 protein: CASSGQGNTYEQYF; CDR3 DNA: TGTGCCAGCAGTGGACAGGGGAACACCTACGAGCAGTACTTC; D gene: TRBD1; clone size: -; V gene: TRBV2; J gene: TRBJ2-7
CDR3 protein: CAWSQGVRDEQFF; CDR3 DNA: TGTGCCTGGAGTCAGGGGGTCAGGGATGAGCAGTTCTTC; D gene: TRBD1; clone size: -; V gene: TRBV30; J gene: TRBJ2-1
CDR3 protein: CASGLGGSTEAFF; CDR3 DNA: TGTGCCAGTGGGTTAGGGGGGTCCACTGAAGCTTTCTTT; D gene: -; clone size: -; V gene: TRBV27; J gene: TRBJ1-1
CDR3 protein: CASSLRGTQYF; CDR3 DNA: TGTGCCAGCAGTTTACGGGGGACTCAGTACTTC; D gene: -; clone size: once; V gene: TRBV28; J gene: TRBJ2-5
CDR3 protein: CASSERDRDGNTIYF; CDR3 DNA: TGTGCCAGCAGTGAAAGGGACAGGGATGGAAACACCATATATTTT; D gene: TRBD1; clone size: -; V gene: TRBV6-1; J gene: TRBJ1-3
CDR3 protein: CASSPGRPNYGYTF; CDR3 DNA: TGCGCCAGCAGCCCGGGACGGCCTAACTATGGCTACACCTTC; D gene: -; clone size: -; V gene: TRBV5-1; J gene: TRBJ1-2
CDR3 protein: CSGQLEDTQYF; CDR3 DNA: TGCAGTGGCCAACTAGAAGATACGCAGTATTTT; D gene: -; clone size: few; V gene: TRBV20-1; J gene: TRBJ2-3
CDR3 protein: CASSLGQGREKLFF; CDR3 DNA: TGTGCCAGCAGCCTGGGACAGGGACGCGAAAAACTGTTTTTT; D gene: TRBD1; clone size: -; V gene: TRBV7-8; J gene: TRBJ1-4
CDR3 protein: CASSVESGYSGNTIYF; CDR3 DNA: TGTGCCAGCAGCGTAGAATCAGGGTACTCTGGAAACACCATATATTTT; D gene: -; clone size: -; V gene: TRBV9; J gene: TRBJ1-3
CDR3 protein: CAISAGNPSTDTQYF; CDR3 DNA: TGTGCCATCAGTGCAGGGAATCCTAGCACAGATACGCAGTATTTT; D gene: -; clone size: -; V gene: TRBV10-3; J gene: TRBJ2-3
CDR3 protein: CASSIGLASYNEQFF; CDR3 DNA: TGTGCCAGTAGTATTGGGCTAGCGTCTTACAATGAGCAGTTCTTC; D gene: -; clone size: few; V gene: TRBV19; J gene: TRBJ2-1
CDR3 protein: CASYLSGTYGYTF; CDR3 DNA: TGTGCCAGCTACCTATCCGGGACCTATGGCTACACCTTC; D gene: -; clone size: -; V gene: TRBV6-5; J gene: TRBJ1-2
CDR3 protein: CASSETRVGEQFF; CDR3 DNA: TGTGCCAGCAGTGAAACAAGGGTTGGTGAGCAGTTCTTC; D gene: -; clone size: -; V gene: TRBV25-1; J gene: TRBJ2-1
CDR3 protein: CASSQETGTGGYEQYF; CDR3 DNA: TGTGCCAGCAGCCAAGAAACCGGGACAGGGGGCTACGAGCAGTACTTC; D gene: TRBD1; clone size: -; V gene: TRBV4-2; J gene: TRBJ2-7
CDR3 protein: CASSIGGTGAPGELFF; CDR3 DNA: TGTGCCAGCAGCATAGGGGGGACAGGGGCACCCGGGGAGCTGTTTTTT; D gene: TRBD1; clone size: -; V gene: TRBV11-3; J gene: TRBJ2-2
CDR3 protein: CASSRTYSGNTIYF; CDR3 DNA: TGTGCCAGCAGCCGGACTTACTCTGGAAACACCATATATTTT; D gene: -; clone size: -; V gene: TRBV7-2; J gene: TRBJ1-3